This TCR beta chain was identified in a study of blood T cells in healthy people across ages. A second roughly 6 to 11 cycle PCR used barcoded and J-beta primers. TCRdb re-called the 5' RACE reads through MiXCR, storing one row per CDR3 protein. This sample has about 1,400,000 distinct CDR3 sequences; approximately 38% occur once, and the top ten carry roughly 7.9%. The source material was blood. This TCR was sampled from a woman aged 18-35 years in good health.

CDR3 sequence (DNA): TGCAGTGCTAGACCCCCGGGACCCTACGAGCAGTACTTC. Amino acids: CSARPPGPYEQYF. This sequence joins TRBV20-1 and TRBJ2-5; the D gene could be TRBD1 or TRBD2 (5 bases each). The DNA end lines up better with TRBJ2-7; the J call may be wrong. This CDR3 has 13 amino acids. Germline loops: CDR1 DFQATT, CDR2 SNEGSKA (reference sequence).